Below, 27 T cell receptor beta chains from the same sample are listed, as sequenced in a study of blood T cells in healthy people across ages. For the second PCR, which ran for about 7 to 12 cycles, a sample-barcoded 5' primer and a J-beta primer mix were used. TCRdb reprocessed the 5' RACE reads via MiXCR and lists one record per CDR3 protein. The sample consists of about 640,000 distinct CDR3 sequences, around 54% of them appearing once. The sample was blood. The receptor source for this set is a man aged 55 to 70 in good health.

The CDR3 loop reads CASSPLTLEGYTF. In DNA, the CDR3 is TGTGCCAGCAGCCCACTAACGCTTGAGGGCTACACCTTC. V is TRBV9 and J is TRBJ1-2; D remains unclear. The CDR3 contains 13 residues. The V gene lost 4 bases and the J gene lost 8 bases, with 15 bases spanning the gap. The V gene's germline CDR1 is SGDLS and CDR2 YYNGEE.

The CDR3 reads CASSQTRGGYSYNEQFF. For the CDR3, the DNA is TGTGCCAGCAGCCAGACTCGCGGGGGATACTCCTACAATGAGCAGTTCTTC. The chain uses TRBV7-2 and TRBJ2-1, with 7 bases lining up with TRBD2. V dropped 5 bases and J dropped 0; count of bases not matched to a gene: 10. In germline, CDR1 is SGHTA, CDR2 FQGNSA. The CDR3 is made up of 17 amino acids.

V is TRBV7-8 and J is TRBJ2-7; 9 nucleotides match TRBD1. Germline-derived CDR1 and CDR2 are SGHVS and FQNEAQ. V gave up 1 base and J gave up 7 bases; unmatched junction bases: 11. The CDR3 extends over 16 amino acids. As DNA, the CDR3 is TGTGCCAGCAGCTTAGGTTACAGGGGGCGAGGTTATGAGCAGTACTTC. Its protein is CASSLGYRGRGYEQYF. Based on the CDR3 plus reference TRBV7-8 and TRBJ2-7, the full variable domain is GAGVSQSPRYKVAKRGQDVALRCDPISGHVSLFWYQQALGQGPEFLTYFQNEAQLDKSGLPSDRFFAERPEGSVSTLKIQRTQQEDSAVYLCASSLGYRGRGYEQYFGPGTRLTVT.

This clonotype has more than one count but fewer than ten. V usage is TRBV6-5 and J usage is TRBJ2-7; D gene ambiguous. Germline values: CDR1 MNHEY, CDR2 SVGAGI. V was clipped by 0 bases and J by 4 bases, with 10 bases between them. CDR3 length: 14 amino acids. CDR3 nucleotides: TGTGCCAGCAGTTACTCAACGGTCAGATACGAGCAGTACTTC. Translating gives CASSYSTVRYEQYF.

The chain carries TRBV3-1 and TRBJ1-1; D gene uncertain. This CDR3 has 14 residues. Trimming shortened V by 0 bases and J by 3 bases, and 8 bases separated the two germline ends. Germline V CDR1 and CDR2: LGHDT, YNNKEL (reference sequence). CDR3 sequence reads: CASSQEGRYTEAFF. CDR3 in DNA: TGTGCCAGCAGCCAAGAAGGCAGATACACTGAAGCTTTCTTT.

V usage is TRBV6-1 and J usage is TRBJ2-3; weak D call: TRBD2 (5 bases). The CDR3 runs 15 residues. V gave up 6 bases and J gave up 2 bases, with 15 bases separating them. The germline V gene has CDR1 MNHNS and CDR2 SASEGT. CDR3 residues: CASRSGQRDTDTQYF. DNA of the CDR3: TGTGCCAGCAGGTCCGGTCAACGGGACACAGATACGCAGTATTTT.

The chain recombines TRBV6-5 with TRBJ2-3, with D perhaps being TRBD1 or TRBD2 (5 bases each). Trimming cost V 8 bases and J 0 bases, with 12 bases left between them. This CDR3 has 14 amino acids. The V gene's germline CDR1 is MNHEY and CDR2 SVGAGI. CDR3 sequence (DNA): TGTGCCAGCGGGACGGGTCTTAGCACAGATACGCAGTATTTT. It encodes CASGTGLSTDTQYF.

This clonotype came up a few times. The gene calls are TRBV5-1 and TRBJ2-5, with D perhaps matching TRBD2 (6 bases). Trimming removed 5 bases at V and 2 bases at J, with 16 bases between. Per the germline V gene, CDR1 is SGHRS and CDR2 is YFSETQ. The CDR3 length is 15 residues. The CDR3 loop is CASRGGAVAQETQYF. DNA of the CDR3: TGCGCCAGCAGGGGCGGGGCGGTTGCACAAGAGACCCAGTACTTC.

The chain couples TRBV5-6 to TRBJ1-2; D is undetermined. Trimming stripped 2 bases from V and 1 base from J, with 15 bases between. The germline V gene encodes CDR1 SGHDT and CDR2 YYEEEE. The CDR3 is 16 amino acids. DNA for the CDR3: TGTGCCAGCAGCTTTTTCCTCGGCCCCTTTAACTATGGCTACACCTTC. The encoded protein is CASSFFLGPFNYGYTF.

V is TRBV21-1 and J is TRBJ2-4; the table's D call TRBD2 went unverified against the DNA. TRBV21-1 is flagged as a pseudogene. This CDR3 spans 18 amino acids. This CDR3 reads CASSEGPDRGVTKNIQYF. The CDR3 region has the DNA TGTGCCAGCAGCGAGGGCCCAGATCGTGGGGTAACCAAAAACATTCAGTACTTC.

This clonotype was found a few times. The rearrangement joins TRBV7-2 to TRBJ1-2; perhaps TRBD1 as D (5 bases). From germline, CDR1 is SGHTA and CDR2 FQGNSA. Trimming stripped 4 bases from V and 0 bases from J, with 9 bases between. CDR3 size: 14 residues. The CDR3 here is CASSSRVSNYGYTF. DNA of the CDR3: TGTGCCAGCAGCTCCAGGGTTTCTAACTATGGCTACACCTTC.

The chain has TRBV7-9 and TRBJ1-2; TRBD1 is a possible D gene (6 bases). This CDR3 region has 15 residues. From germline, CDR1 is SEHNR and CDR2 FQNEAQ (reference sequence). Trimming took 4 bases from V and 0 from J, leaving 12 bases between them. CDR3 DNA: TGTGCCAGCAGCTCTCAGGGGACTTCTAACTATGGCTACACCTTC. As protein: CASSSQGTSNYGYTF.

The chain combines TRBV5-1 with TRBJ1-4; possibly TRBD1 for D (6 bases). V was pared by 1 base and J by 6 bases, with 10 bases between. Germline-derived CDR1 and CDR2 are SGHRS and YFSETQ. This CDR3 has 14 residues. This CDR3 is CASSLLAGDEKLFF. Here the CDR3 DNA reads TGCGCCAGCAGCTTGCTGGCAGGGGATGAAAAACTGTTTTTT.

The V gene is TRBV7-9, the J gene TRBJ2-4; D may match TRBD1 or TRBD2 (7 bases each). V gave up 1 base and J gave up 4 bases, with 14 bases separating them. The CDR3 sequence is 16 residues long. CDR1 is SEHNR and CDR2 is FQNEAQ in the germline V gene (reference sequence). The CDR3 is CASSLGEGTEKNIQYF. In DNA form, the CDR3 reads TGTGCCAGCAGCTTAGGGGAGGGGACAGAGAAAAACATTCAGTACTTC.

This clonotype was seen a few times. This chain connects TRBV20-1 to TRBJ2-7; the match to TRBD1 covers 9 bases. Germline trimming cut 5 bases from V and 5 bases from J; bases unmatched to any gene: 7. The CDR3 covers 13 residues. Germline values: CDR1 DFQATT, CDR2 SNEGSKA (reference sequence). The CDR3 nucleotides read TGCAGTGCTTACCGGGACAGGGAAGACGAGCAGTACTTC. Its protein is CSAYRDREDEQYF.

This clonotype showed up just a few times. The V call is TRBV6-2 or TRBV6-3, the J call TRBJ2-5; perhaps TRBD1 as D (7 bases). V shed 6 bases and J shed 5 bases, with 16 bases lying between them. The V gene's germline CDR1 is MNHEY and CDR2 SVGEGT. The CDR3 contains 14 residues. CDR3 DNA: TGTGCCAGCAGAGATGGAGGGGGCGGGGAGACCCAGTACTTC. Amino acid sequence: CASRDGGGGETQYF.

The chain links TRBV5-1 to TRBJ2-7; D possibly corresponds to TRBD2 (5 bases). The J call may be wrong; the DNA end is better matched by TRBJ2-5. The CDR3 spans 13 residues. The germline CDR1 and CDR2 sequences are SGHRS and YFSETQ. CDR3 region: CASSLDTGRTQYF. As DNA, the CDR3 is TGCGCCAGCAGCTTGGACACTGGGAGGACCCAGTACTTC.

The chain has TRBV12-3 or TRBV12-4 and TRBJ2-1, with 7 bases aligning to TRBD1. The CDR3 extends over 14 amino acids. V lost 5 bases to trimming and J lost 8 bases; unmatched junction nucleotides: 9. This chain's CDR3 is CASSPSDRNYEQFF. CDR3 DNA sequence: TGTGCCAGCAGTCCATCGGACAGGAACTATGAGCAGTTCTTC.

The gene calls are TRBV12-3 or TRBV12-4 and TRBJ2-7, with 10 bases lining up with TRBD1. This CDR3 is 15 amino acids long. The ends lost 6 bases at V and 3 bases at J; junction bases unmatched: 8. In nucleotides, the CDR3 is TGTGCCAGCAGCCGATGGACAGGGGGTAACTACGAGCAGTACTTC. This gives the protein CASSRWTGGNYEQYF.

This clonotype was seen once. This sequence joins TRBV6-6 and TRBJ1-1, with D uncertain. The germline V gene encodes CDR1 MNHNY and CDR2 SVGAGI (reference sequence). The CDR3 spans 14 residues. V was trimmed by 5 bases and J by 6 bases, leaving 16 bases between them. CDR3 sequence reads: CASSHRRLRPEAFF. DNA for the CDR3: TGTGCCAGCAGTCACCGCCGACTTAGACCTGAAGCTTTCTTT.

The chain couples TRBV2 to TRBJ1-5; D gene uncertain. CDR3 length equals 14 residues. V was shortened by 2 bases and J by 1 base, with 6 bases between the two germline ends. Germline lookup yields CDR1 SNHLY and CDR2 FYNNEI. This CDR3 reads CASSERSSNQPQHF. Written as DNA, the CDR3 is TGTGCCAGCAGTGAACGGTCCAGCAATCAGCCCCAGCATTTT. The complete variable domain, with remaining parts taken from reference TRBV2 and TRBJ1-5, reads EPEVTQTPSHQVTQMGQEVILRCVPISNHLYFYWYRQILGQKVEFLVSFYNNEISEKSEIFDDQFSVERPDGSNFTLKIRSTKLEDSAMYFCASSERSSNQPQHFGDGTRLSIL.

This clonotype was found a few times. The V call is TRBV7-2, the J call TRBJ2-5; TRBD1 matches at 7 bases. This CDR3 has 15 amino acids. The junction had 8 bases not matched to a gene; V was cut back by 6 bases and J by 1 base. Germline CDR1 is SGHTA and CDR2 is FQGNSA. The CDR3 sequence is CASRSTGATQETQYF. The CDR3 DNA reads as TGTGCCAGCAGGTCCACAGGGGCCACCCAAGAGACCCAGTACTTC.

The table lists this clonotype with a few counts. As DNA, the CDR3 is TGCGCCAGCAGCCAAGATAATCGTCGGGAAGAGACCCAGTACTTC. It encodes CASSQDNRREETQYF. This rearrangement joins TRBV4-1 to TRBJ2-5; D gene uncertain. The CDR3 length is 15 residues. Trimming stripped 0 bases from V and 3 bases from J, with 11 bases between. Germline CDR1 reads MGHRA; CDR2 reads YSYEKL.

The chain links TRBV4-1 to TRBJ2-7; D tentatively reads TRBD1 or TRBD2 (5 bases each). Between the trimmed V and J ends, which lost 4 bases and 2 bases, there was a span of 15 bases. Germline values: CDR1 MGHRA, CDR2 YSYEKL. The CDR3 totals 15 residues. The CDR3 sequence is CASSPQRDGAYEQYF. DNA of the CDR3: TGCGCCAGCAGCCCTCAAAGGGACGGGGCCTACGAGCAGTACTTC.

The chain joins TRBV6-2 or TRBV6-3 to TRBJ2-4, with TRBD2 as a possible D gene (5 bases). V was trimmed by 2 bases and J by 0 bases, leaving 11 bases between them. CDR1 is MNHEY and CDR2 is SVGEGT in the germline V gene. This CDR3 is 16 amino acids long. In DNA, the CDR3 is TGTGCCAGCAGTTACGTCTTACGGGGAGCCAAAAACATTCAGTACTTC. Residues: CASSYVLRGAKNIQYF.

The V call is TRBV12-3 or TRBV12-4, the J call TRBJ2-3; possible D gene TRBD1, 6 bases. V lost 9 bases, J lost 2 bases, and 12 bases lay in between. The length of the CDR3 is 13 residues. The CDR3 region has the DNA TGTGCCAGTTGGACAGAATTCACAGATACGCAGTATTTT. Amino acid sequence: CASWTEFTDTQYF.

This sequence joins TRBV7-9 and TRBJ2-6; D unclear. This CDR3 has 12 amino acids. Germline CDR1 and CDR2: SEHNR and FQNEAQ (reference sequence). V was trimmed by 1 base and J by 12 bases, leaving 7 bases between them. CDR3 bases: TGTGCCAGCAGCTTAGTGGAGAGCGTCCTGACTTTC. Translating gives CASSLVESVLTF.